This T cell receptor beta chain is drawn from a study of control samples from healthy donors and cancer patients. This table comes from immunoSEQ multiplex PCR, and its TCRdb copy is limited to in-frame clones, with some not included. Found here are some 79,000 clones, roughly 90% of them singletons; the top ten hold around 3.8%. CDR1 is SGHRS, CDR2 YFSETQ, per germline. The CDR3 has 13 residues. V was trimmed by 0 bases and J by 2 bases, leaving 4 bases between them. This receptor was identified in a woman aged 45-59 years in good health. The sequenced material came from blood. The chain couples TRBV5-1 to TRBJ2-3; the D is unclear. This CDR3 reads CASSLGATDTQYF. DNA for the CDR3: TGCGCCAGCAGCTTGGGCGCCACAGATACGCAGTATTTT.